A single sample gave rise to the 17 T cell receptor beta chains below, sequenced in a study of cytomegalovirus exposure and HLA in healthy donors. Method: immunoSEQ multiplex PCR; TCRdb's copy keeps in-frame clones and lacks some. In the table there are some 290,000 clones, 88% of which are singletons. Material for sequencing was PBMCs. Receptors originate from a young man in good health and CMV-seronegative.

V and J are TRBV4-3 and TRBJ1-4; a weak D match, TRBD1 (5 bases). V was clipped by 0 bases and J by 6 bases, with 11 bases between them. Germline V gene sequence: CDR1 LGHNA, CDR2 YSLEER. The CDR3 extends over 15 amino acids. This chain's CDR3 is CASSQDAGGDEKLFF. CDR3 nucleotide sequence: TGCGCCAGCAGCCAAGATGCCGGAGGGGATGAAAAACTGTTTTTT.

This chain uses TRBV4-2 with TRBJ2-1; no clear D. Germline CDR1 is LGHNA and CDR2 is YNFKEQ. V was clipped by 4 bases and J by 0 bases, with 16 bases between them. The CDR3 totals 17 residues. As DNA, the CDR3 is TGTGCCAGCAGCCCGAAGACCAGGCCCATCTCCTACAATGAGCAGTTCTTC. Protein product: CASSPKTRPISYNEQFF.

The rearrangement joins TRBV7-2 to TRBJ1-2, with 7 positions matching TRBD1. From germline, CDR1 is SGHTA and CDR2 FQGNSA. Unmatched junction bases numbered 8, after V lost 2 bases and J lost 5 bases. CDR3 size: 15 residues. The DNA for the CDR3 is TGTGCCAGCAGCTTAAACGACCACAGGGGTTATGGCTACACCTTC. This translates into CASSLNDHRGYGYTF.

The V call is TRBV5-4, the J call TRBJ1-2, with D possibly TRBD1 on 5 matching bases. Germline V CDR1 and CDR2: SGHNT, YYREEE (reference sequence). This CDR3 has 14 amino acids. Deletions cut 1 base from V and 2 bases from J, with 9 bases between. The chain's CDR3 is CASSLWGGNYGYTF. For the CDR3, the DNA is TGTGCCAGCAGCTTGTGGGGGGGAAACTATGGCTACACCTTC.

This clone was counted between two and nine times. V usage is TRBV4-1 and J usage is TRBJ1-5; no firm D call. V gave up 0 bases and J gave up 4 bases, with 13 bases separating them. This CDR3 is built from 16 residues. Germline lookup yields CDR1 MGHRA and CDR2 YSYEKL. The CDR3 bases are TGCGCCAGCAGCCAAGATCGGGTTCTCATAAATCAGCCCCAGCATTTT. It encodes CASSQDRVLINQPQHF.

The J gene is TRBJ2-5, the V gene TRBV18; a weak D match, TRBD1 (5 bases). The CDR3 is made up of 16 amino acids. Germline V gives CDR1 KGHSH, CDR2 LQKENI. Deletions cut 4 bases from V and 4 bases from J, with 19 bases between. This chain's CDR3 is CASSRPRTIRGETQYF. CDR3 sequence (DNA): TGTGCCAGCTCACGACCGCGGACAATTAGGGGAGAGACCCAGTACTTC. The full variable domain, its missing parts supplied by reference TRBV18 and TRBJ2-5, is NAGVMQNPRHLVRRRGQEARLRCSPMKGHSHVYWYRQLPEEGLKFMVYLQKENIIDESGMPKERFSAEFPKEGPSILRIQQVVRGDSAAYFCASSRPRTIRGETQYFGPGTRLLVL.

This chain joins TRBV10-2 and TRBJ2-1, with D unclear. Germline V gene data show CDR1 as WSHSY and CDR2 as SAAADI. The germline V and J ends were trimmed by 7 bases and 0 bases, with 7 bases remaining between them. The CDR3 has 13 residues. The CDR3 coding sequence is TGCGCCAGCACCGTTTACTCCTACAATGAGCAGTTCTTC. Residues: CASTVYSYNEQFF.

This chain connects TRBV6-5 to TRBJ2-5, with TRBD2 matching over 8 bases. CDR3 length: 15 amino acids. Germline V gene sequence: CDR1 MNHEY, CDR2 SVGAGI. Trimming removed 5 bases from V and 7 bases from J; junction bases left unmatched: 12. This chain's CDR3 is CASSTGRGGPVTQYF. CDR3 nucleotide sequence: TGTGCCAGCAGTACGGGACGGGGGGGCCCGGTGACCCAGTACTTC.

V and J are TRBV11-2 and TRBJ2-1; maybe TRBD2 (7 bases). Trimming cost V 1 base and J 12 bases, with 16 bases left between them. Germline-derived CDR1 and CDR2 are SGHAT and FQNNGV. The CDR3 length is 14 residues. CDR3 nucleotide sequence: TGTGCCAGCAGCTTAGTCTCGGGGGGCCTTAGGCAGTTCTTC. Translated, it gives CASSLVSGGLRQFF.

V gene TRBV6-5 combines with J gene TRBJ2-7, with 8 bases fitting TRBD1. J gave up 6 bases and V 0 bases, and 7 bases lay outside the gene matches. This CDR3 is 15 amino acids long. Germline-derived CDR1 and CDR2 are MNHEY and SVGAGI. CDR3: CASSYSETGVSEQYF. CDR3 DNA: TGTGCCAGCAGTTACTCCGAGACAGGGGTGTCCGAGCAGTACTTC.

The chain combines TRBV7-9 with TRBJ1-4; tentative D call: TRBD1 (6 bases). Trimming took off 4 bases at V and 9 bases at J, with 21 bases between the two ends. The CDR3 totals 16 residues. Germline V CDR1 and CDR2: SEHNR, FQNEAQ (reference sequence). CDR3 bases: TGTGCCAGCAGCTCCTCCCGAGGGGGAGTATTTAAAAAACTGTTTTTT. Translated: CASSSSRGGVFKKLFF.

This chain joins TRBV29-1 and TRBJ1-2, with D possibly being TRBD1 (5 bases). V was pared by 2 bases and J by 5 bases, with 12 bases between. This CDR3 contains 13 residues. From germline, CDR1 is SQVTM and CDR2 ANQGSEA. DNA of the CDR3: TGCAGCGTTGAAAGCGGGACCCTGTATGGCTACACCTTC. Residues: CSVESGTLYGYTF.

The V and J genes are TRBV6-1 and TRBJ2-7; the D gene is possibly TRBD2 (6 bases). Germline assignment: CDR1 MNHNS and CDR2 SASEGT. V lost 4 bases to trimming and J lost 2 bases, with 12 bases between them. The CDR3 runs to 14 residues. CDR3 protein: CASSGVEGTYEQYF. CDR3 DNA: TGTGCCAGCAGTGGTGTGGAGGGGACCTACGAGCAGTACTTC.

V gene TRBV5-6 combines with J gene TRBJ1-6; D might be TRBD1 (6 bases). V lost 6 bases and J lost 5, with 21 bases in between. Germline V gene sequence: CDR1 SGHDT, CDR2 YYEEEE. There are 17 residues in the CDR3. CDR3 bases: TGTGCCAGCACCTCCCCCCACGAGGACAGCGATAATTCACCCCTCCACTTT. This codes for CASTSPHEDSDNSPLHF. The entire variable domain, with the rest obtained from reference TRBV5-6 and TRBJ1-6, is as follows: DAGVTQSPTHLIKTRGQQVTLRCSPKSGHDTVSWYQQALGQGPQFIFQYYEEEERQRGNFPDRFSGHQFPNYSSELNVNALLLGDSALYLCASTSPHEDSDNSPLHFGNGTRLTVT.

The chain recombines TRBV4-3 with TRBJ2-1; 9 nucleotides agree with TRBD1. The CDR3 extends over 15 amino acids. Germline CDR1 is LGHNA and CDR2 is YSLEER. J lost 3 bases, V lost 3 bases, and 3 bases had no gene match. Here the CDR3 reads CASSQPGQGYNEQFF. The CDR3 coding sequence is TGCGCCAGCAGCCAGCCGGGACAGGGCTACAATGAGCAGTTCTTC.

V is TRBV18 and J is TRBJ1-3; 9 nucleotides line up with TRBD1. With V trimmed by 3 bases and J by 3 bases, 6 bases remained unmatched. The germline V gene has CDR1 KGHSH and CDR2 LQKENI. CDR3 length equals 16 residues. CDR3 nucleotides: TGTGCCAGCTCACCGGGACAGGGAACGGTTGGAAACACCATATATTTT. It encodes CASSPGQGTVGNTIYF.

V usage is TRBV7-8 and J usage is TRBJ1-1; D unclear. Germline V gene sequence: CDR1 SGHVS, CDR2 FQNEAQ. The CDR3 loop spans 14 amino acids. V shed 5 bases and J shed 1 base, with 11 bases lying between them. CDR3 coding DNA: TGTGCCAGCAGCAAAGGCGGGCAGAACACTGAAGCTTTCTTT. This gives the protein CASSKGGQNTEAFF.